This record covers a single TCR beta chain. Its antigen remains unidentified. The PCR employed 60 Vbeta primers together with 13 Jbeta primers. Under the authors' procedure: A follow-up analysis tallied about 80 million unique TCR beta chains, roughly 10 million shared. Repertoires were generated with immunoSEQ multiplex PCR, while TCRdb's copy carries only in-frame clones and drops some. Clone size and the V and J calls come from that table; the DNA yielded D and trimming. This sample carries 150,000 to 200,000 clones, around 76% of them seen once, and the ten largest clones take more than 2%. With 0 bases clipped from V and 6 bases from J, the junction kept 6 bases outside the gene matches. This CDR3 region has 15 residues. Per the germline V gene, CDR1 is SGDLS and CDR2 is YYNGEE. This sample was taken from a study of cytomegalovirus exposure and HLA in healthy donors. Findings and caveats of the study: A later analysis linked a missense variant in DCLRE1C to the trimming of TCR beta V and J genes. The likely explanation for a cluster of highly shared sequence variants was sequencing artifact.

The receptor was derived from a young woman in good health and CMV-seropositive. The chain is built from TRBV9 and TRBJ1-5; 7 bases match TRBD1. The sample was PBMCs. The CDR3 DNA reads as TGTGCCAGCAGCGTAGGGCAGGGGGTGGGTCAGCCCCAGCATTTT. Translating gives CASSVGQGVGQPQHF.